This T cell receptor (beta chain) came from a study of control samples from healthy donors and cancer patients. Profiling relied on immunoSEQ multiplex PCR, and the TCRdb table lists in-frame clones only, not all of them. Here the sample spans under 40,000 clones, approximately 82% being singletons. This clone is a singleton in its sample. Sequencing was performed on PBMCs. The clonotype was recovered from a woman aged 55-69 years with lung cancer.

The CDR3 nucleotides are TGCGCCAGCAGCTTTGGTTCAGGGAGCACTGAAGCTTTCTTT. Protein product: CASSFGSGSTEAFF. The V and J genes are TRBV5-1 and TRBJ1-1, with a weak D call TRBD1 (5 bases). Per the germline V gene, CDR1 is SGHRS and CDR2 is YFSETQ. The CDR3 length is 14 residues. V lost 2 bases and J lost 4, with 12 bases in between.